The present entry profiles one T cell receptor beta chain with its context. Its antigen is not known. These data belong to a study of Ad26.COV2.S vaccination and SARS-CoV-2 variants. About the study: Once, or twice with 56 days between doses, Ad26.COV2.S was given intramuscularly.

Treatment noted: over 15 received Ad26.COV2.S at low or high dose, single or two shots; 5 received placebo; per-sample allocation not given. Each sample was drawn 63 days after the first injection (of vaccine or placebo). Ad26 vector vaccine expressed Wuhan-strain SARS-CoV-2 spike. Assay used: immunoSEQ multiplex PCR; TCRdb lists only in-frame clones, some missing. There are approximately 350,000 clones in the sample; about four fifths occur only once, and about 7.4% lies in the top ten. Points from the study as a whole: Post-vaccination spike-specific CD8+ and CD4+ T cell responses reportedly had substantial breadth. People who got the vaccine or the placebo had similar non-spike TCR breadth.

The length of the CDR3 is 13 residues. Germline lookup yields CDR1 SQVTM and CDR2 ANQGSEA. The germline V and J ends were trimmed by 7 bases and 7 bases, with 16 bases remaining between them. The sample consisted of peripheral blood, taken in a trial of Ad26.COV2.S vaccine versus placebo. The chain couples TRBV29-1 to TRBJ1-4, with D uncertain. The receptor was isolated from a person aged 18-60 years who received the Ad26.COV2.S COVID-19 vaccine or a placebo. The CDR3 bases are TGCAGCGCCCTGGGCCTTACTGGTGAAAAACTGTTTTTT. As protein: CSALGLTGEKLFF.